This T cell receptor (beta chain) was documented in a study of cytomegalovirus exposure and HLA in healthy donors. The PCR made use of 60 Vbeta and 13 Jbeta primers. Sequencing was performed with immunoSEQ multiplex PCR; in TCRdb, only in-frame clones are kept and a portion is missing. The sample carries 200,000 to 250,000 clones, about 83% recorded once. As for this clone: The target antigen is unknown.

V lost 1 base and J lost 4; bases outside the gene matches: 11. There are 19 residues in the CDR3. Germline V gene sequence: CDR1 MGHRA, CDR2 YSYEKL. General study findings and limits: The later analysis indicated that the majority of CMV-associated TCR beta chains appeared HLA-restricted.

The sequence derives from a human donor in good health. The rearrangement joins TRBV4-1 to TRBJ2-6; 9 bases are a match to TRBD1. Sample: PBMCs. The DNA of the CDR3 is TGCGCCAGCAGCCAAGTCGGAAGGGGACAGGGAGCCGGGGCCAACGTCCTGACTTTC. The encoded protein is CASSQVGRGQGAGANVLTF.